These 30 T cell receptor beta chains came from one sample sequenced in a study of OX40 agonist ivuxolimab in advanced cancers. Assay: immunoSEQ multiplex PCR; the TCRdb copy retains only in-frame clones and omits some. The data show about 40,000 clones, 88% seen once. The sequences come from CD4+ or CD8+ T cells sorted from blood, collected in a trial of the OX40 agonist ivuxolimab. All receptors derive from an adult with an advanced solid tumor such as melanoma, head and neck, liver or kidney cancer.

The V call is TRBV6-6, the J call TRBJ2-7, with no clear D. Trimming removed 6 bases from V and 3 bases from J, with 15 bases in between. The CDR3 totals 14 residues. Looked up from germline, CDR1 is MNHNY and CDR2 is SVGAGI (reference sequence). CDR3 nucleotides: TGTGCCAGCAGGGAGATAGGTCCCTACTACGAGCAGTACTTC. This encodes CASREIGPYYEQYF.

By proportion, this clone is medium-sized. V usage is TRBV21-1 and J usage is TRBJ1-2; the table's D call TRBD1 went unverified against the DNA. TRBV21-1 counts as a pseudogene. This CDR3 is built from 15 residues. DNA of the CDR3: TGTGCCAGCTCAAACGGACAGGGGCTGAACTATGGCTACACCTTC. Its translation: CASSNGQGLNYGYTF.

The chain joins TRBV19 to TRBJ1-2, with D uncertain. The V end lost 7 bases, the J end lost 1 base, and 13 bases lay between the germline ends. The CDR3 extends over 14 amino acids. Per the germline V gene, CDR1 is LNHDA and CDR2 is SQIVND (reference sequence). The CDR3, as DNA: TGTGCCAGTATCGGTGGGATTATTAACTATGGCTACACCTTC. Translated: CASIGGIINYGYTF.

This rearrangement joins TRBV9 to TRBJ1-6; D call uncertain. The CDR3 is made up of 16 amino acids. The germline V gene encodes CDR1 SGDLS and CDR2 YYNGEE. Deletions cut 4 bases from V and 4 bases from J, with 15 bases between. CDR3 sequence: CASSLREGRYNSPLHF. As DNA, the CDR3 is TGTGCCAGCAGCCTCCGGGAGGGTCGGTATAATTCACCCCTCCACTTT.

This clone came up a few times. This chain uses TRBV11-1 with TRBJ1-1, with D unclear. Germline CDR1 reads SGHAT; CDR2 reads FQDESV (reference sequence). V was cut by 6 bases and J by 4 bases, with 9 bases left in between. CDR3 length: 12 residues. CDR3 loop: CASRPGGTEAFF. The CDR3 coding sequence is TGTGCCAGCAGACCAGGCGGCACTGAAGCTTTCTTT. Filled out from reference TRBV11-1 and TRBJ1-1, the complete variable domain reads EAEVAQSPRYKITEKSQAVAFWCDPISGHATLYWYRQILGQGPELLVQFQDESVVDDSQLPKDRFSAERLKGVDSTLKIQPAELGDSAMYLCASRPGGTEAFFGQGTRLTVV.

The chain combines TRBV5-1 with TRBJ2-1; no definite D call. This CDR3 comprises 17 residues. Trimming pared 4 bases from V and 4 bases from J, leaving 21 bases between. CDR1 SGHRS and CDR2 YFSETQ come from the germline V gene. The CDR3 here is CASSLKVGGEFYNEQFF. Here the CDR3 DNA reads TGCGCCAGCAGCCTGAAGGTGGGTGGGGAATTTTACAATGAGCAGTTCTTC. Looking up the rest from reference TRBV5-1 and TRBJ2-1 gives the full variable domain: KAGVTQTPRYLIKTRGQQVTLSCSPISGHRSVSWYQQTPGQGLQFLFEYFSETQRNKGNFPGRFSGRQFSNSRSEMNVSTLELGDSALYLCASSLKVGGEFYNEQFFGPGTRLTVL.

This clone has a handful of counts. CDR3 in DNA: TGTGCCAGCAGTTTCCCTGACAGGGCAAGCTCCTACGAGCAGTACTTC. It specifies CASSFPDRASSYEQYF. The rearrangement uses TRBV28 and TRBJ2-7; 7 bases agree with TRBD1. Germline loops: CDR1 MDHEN, CDR2 SYDVKM. The CDR3 is 16 amino acids. V lost 3 bases, J lost 0 bases, and 8 bases stayed unmatched.

In regard to this clone: The same CDR3 is also encoded by other DNA sequences in this sample. V gene TRBV4-1 combines with J gene TRBJ2-7; possible D gene TRBD2, 5 bases. The CDR3 loop spans 14 amino acids. Germline V gene sequence: CDR1 MGHRA, CDR2 YSYEKL. Trimming took off 1 base at V and 3 bases at J, with 10 bases between the two ends. In DNA form, the CDR3 reads TGCGCCAGCAGCCAAGTCGACCGGGACTACGAGCAGTACTTC. Translation: CASSQVDRDYEQYF.

V and J are TRBV27 and TRBJ1-6, with 9 positions matching TRBD1. The ends lost 4 bases at V and 12 bases at J; junction bases unmatched: 4. This CDR3 is built from 13 residues. Germline loops: CDR1 MNHEY, CDR2 SMNVEV (reference sequence). The DNA for the CDR3 is TGTGCCAGCAGTTATACAGGGGGCCAACCCCTCCACTTT. It specifies CASSYTGGQPLHF.

The chain is built from TRBV25-1 and TRBJ2-1, with 10 bases identical to TRBD1. The CDR3 has 15 amino acids. V shed 4 bases, J shed 4 bases, and the junction held 4 bases outside the gene matches. The germline V gene encodes CDR1 MGHDK and CDR2 SYGVNS. This CDR3 reads CASSVWDRGYNEQFF. DNA of the CDR3: TGTGCCAGCAGTGTTTGGGACAGGGGTTACAATGAGCAGTTCTTC.

The chain couples TRBV9 to TRBJ2-1; 13 bases line up with TRBD2. The CDR3 contains 14 residues. Losses at the gene ends were 3 bases for V and 8 bases for J; bases not matched to a gene: 2. Germline V gene sequence: CDR1 SGDLS, CDR2 YYNGEE. The CDR3 loop reads CASSDGLAGDEQFF. Written as DNA, the CDR3 is TGTGCCAGCAGCGACGGACTAGCGGGAGATGAGCAGTTCTTC.

The rearrangement joins TRBV13 to TRBJ2-5; 12 nucleotides agree with TRBD2. Judging by the DNA end, TRBJ2-7 fits better; the J call may be wrong. The germline gives CDR1 PRHDT, CDR2 FYEKMQ (reference sequence). This CDR3 comprises 15 residues. Here the CDR3 reads CASSLGLAGGYEQYF. DNA for the CDR3: TGTGCCAGCAGCTTAGGGCTAGCGGGAGGGTACGAGCAGTACTTC.

The genes are TRBV4-2 and TRBJ2-7; tentatively, D is TRBD2 (5 bases). With 1 base removed from V and 3 bases from J, the gap between germline ends came to 16 bases. CDR1 is LGHNA and CDR2 is YNFKEQ in the germline V gene. CDR3 length: 16 residues. CDR3 protein: CASSQGVKDGLYEQYF. The CDR3 coding sequence is TGTGCCAGCAGCCAAGGTGTAAAGGACGGACTCTACGAGCAGTACTTC.

CDR3 amino acids: CAAGGFLEQYF. DNA of the CDR3: TGTGCGGCGGGAGGGTTTTTGGAGCAGTACTTC. The chain carries TRBV7-9 and TRBJ2-7, with 9 bases aligning to TRBD2. The CDR3 has 11 amino acids. Germline CDR1 and CDR2: SEHNR and FQNEAQ (reference sequence). The whole variable domain, filled in from reference TRBV7-9 and TRBJ2-7, reads DTGVSQNPRHKITKRGQNVTFRCDPISEHNRLYWYRQTLGQGPEFLTYFQNEAQLEKSRLLSDRFSAERPKGSFSTLEIQRTEQGDSAMYLCAAGGFLEQYFGPGTRLTVT.

The rearrangement links TRBV11-2 to TRBJ2-7; perhaps D is TRBD1 or TRBD2 (5 bases each). The V gene lost 1 base and the J gene lost 3 bases, with 10 bases spanning the gap. The germline gives CDR1 SGHAT, CDR2 FQNNGV. The CDR3 is 14 amino acids. The CDR3 bases are TGTGCCAGCAGCTTAGGCCGGGGCGGCTACGAGCAGTACTTC. Protein product: CASSLGRGGYEQYF.

This sequence joins TRBV10-3 and TRBJ2-7; D gene ambiguous. CDR3 size: 15 residues. With 2 bases removed from V and 0 bases from J, the gap between germline ends came to 11 bases. The V gene's germline CDR1 is ENHRY and CDR2 SYGVKD. The CDR3 coding sequence is TGTGCCATCAGTGAGGGTCCCGAAAGCTCCTACGAGCAGTACTTC. This codes for CAISEGPESSYEQYF.

The chain joins TRBV28 to TRBJ2-1; 7 bases line up with TRBD1. Germline CDR1 reads MDHEN; CDR2 reads SYDVKM. The CDR3 is 15 residues long. With 5 bases clipped from V and 4 bases from J, the junction kept 8 bases outside the gene matches. The CDR3 DNA reads as TGTGCCAGCAGTCCCCGTAGGACAGGATACAATGAGCAGTTCTTC. Encoded protein: CASSPRRTGYNEQFF.

As regards this clone: At one end the junction does not follow the germline gene, possibly because of a read error. V gene TRBV18 combines with J gene TRBJ2-5; D gene uncertain. The CDR3 is 13 amino acids. Germline CDR1 KGHSH, CDR2 LQKENI. CDR3 loop: CASSPGHQETQYF. For the CDR3, the DNA is TGTGCCAGCTCACCAGGGCACCAGGAGACCCAGTACTTC. Based on the CDR3 plus reference TRBV18 and TRBJ2-5, the full variable domain is NAGVMQNPRHLVRRRGQEARLRCSPMKGHSHVYWYRQLPEEGLKFMVYLQKENIIDESGMPKERFSAEFPKEGPSILRIQQVVRGDSAAYFCASSPGHQETQYFGPGTRLLVL.

This chain joins TRBV27 and TRBJ1-6, with D unclear. V was cut by 2 bases and J by 7 bases, with 12 bases left in between. There are 15 residues in the CDR3. Germline CDR1 is MNHEY and CDR2 is SMNVEV (reference sequence). The CDR3 DNA sequence: TGTGCCAGCAGTTTAAAGGGTTTCGGCAATTCACCCCTCCACTTT. Translated: CASSLKGFGNSPLHF.

In DNA form, the CDR3 reads TGCGCCAGCAGTGAGACACAGGGGTTGCCCTACGAGCAGTACTTC. Residues: CASSETQGLPYEQYF. The V call is TRBV10-1, the J call TRBJ2-7, with TRBD1 matching 7 bases. J was trimmed by 2 bases and V by 2 bases; bases with no gene match: 6. From germline, CDR1 is WNHNN and CDR2 SYGVQD (reference sequence). There are 15 residues in the CDR3.

As concerns this clone: The same CDR3 can be traced to other DNA sequences in this sample. The genes are TRBV5-6 and TRBJ1-5; no firm D call. V gave up 5 bases and J gave up 2 bases, with 11 bases separating them. The CDR3 extends over 14 amino acids. From germline, CDR1 is SGHDT and CDR2 YYEEEE. This CDR3 is CASSPQAGNQPQHF. The DNA of the CDR3 is TGTGCCAGCAGTCCCCAGGCAGGCAATCAGCCCCAGCATTTT.

J is TRBJ2-5 and V is TRBV7-8, with 7 bases that match TRBD2. V gave up 5 bases and J gave up 2 bases; unmatched junction bases: 8. CDR1 is SGHVS and CDR2 is FQNEAQ in the germline V gene. CDR3 length: 15 amino acids. CDR3 residues: CASSHREVGQETQYF. Written as DNA, the CDR3 is TGTGCCAGCAGCCATCGGGAGGTGGGACAAGAGACCCAGTACTTC.

This chain uses TRBV28 with TRBJ1-2, with 9 bases matching TRBD1. V lost 5 bases to trimming and J lost 6 bases; unmatched junction nucleotides: 7. Germline CDR1 and CDR2: MDHEN and SYDVKM. The CDR3 is 14 amino acids. The CDR3 bases are TGTGCCAGCAGTCCCGGGACAGGGCCCCATGGCTACACCTTC. Amino acids: CASSPGTGPHGYTF.

V usage is TRBV13 and J usage is TRBJ1-2, with 9 bases identical to TRBD1. With 4 bases clipped from V and 5 bases from J, the junction kept 14 bases outside the gene matches. The CDR3 covers 17 residues. The germline gives CDR1 PRHDT, CDR2 FYEKMQ (reference sequence). The DNA of the CDR3 is TGTGCCAGCAGCTCCACCGGGACAGGGTCCCCGATGTATGGCTACACCTTC. Translating it yields CASSSTGTGSPMYGYTF. Full variable domain (remainder filled in from reference TRBV13 and TRBJ1-2): AAGVIQSPRHLIKEKRETATLKCYPIPRHDTVYWYQQGPGQDPQFLISFYEKMQSDKGSIPDRFSAQQFSDYHSELNMSSLELGDSALYFCASSSTGTGSPMYGYTFGSGTRLTVV.

This clone occurred once. The rearrangement uses TRBV19 and TRBJ2-7; 7 positions agree with TRBD1. Trimming at V came to 5 bases and at J to 3 bases, leaving 4 bases not matched to a gene. Per the germline V gene, CDR1 is LNHDA and CDR2 is SQIVND (reference sequence). This CDR3 contains 13 residues. This CDR3 is CASSPAGGYEQYF. The CDR3 nucleotides read TGTGCCAGTAGTCCGGCAGGGGGCTACGAGCAGTACTTC.

This chain connects TRBV19 to TRBJ1-5; 7 bases agree with TRBD1. Trimming cost V 3 bases and J 7 bases; bases outside gene matches: 0. Germline-derived CDR1 and CDR2 are LNHDA and SQIVND (reference sequence). CDR3 length: 12 amino acids. The CDR3: CASSIRGQPQHF. The CDR3 DNA reads TGTGCCAGTAGTATCAGGGGGCAGCCCCAGCATTTT.

For the CDR3, the DNA is TGCGCCAGCAGCCACCCTGGAGGGGGGGAAAAACTGTTTTTT. Translation: CASSHPGGGEKLFF. This rearrangement joins TRBV4-1 to TRBJ1-4; D may be TRBD1 (6 bases). V lost 3 bases to trimming and J lost 8 bases, with 13 bases between them. Per the germline V gene, CDR1 is MGHRA and CDR2 is YSYEKL. The CDR3 runs 14 residues.

The J gene is TRBJ2-2, the V gene TRBV11-2, with 8 bases that match TRBD1. The V and J ends lost 5 bases and 6 bases, in that order; junction bases with no gene match: 11. The CDR3 contains 16 residues. Germline CDR1 is SGHAT and CDR2 is FQNNGV. The CDR3 bases are TGTGCCAGCAGCGCGTACGAGACAGGGGACGCCGGGGAGCTGTTTTTT. Its translation: CASSAYETGDAGELFF.

The chain uses TRBV6-1 and TRBJ2-7; possibly TRBD1 for D (6 bases). The V and J ends lost 3 bases and 2 bases respectively, with 8 bases between them. Per germline, CDR1 MNHNS and CDR2 SASEGT. The CDR3 has 13 residues. CDR3 sequence (DNA): TGTGCCAGCAGTGACAGGGGCCCCTACGAGCAGTACTTC. This sequence encodes CASSDRGPYEQYF.

The sample holds one count of this clone. V usage is TRBV5-1 and J usage is TRBJ2-3; D remains ambiguous. V was clipped by 0 bases and J by 4 bases, with 6 bases between them. The CDR3 runs to 13 residues. Looked up from germline, CDR1 is SGHRS and CDR2 is YFSETQ. The CDR3 is CASSLGRADTQYF. CDR3 in DNA: TGCGCCAGCAGCTTGGGCCGAGCAGATACGCAGTATTTT.